The entry below describes one T cell receptor (beta chain). This sample stems from a study of T-cell memory formation after mild COVID-19. TCRdb reanalysed the 5' RACE reads using MiXCR and keeps one entry per CDR3 protein. This table has under 250,000 distinct CDR3 sequences, more than 9% appearing once. With 1 base removed from V and 1 base from J, the gap between germline ends came to 4 bases. This CDR3 comprises 13 residues. Germline CDR1 SGHAT, CDR2 FQNNGV. The rearrangement joins TRBV11-2 to TRBJ1-1, with D unresolved. The specimen sequenced was PBMCs or a T cell subset sorted from them (not recorded which). The TCR comes from a young man who had mild COVID-19 (a few samples of this study predate the infection). Cell type and time point are not known. The CDR3 coding sequence is TGTGCCAGCAGCTTAGGATGGAACACTGAAGCTTTCTTT. Protein product: CASSLGWNTEAFF.